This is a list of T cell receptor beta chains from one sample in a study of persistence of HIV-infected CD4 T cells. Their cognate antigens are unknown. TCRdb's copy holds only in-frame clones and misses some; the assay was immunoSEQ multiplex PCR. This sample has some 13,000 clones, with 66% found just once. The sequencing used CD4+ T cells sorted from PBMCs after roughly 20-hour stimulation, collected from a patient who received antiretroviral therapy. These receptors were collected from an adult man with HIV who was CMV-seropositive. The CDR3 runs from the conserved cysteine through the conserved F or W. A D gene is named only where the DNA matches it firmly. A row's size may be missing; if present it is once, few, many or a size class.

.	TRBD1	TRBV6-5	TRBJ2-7	CASSYSMTGGHEQYF	TGTGCCAGCAGTTACTCCATGACAGGGGGCCACGAGCAGTACTTC
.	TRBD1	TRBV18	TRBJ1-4	CASSPLMGQGATNEKLFF	TGTGCCAGCTCACCACTTATGGGACAGGGGGCAACTAATGAAAAACTGTTTTTT
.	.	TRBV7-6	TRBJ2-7	CASSAPGGLLDF	TGTGCCAGCAGCGCCCCCGGGGGCCTTCTCGACTTC
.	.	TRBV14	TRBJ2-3	CASSQVSISTDTQYF	TGTGCCAGCAGCCAAGTTTCCATTTCCACAGATACGCAGTATTTT
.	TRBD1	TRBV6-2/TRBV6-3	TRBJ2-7	CASSMPGQGAHEQYF	TGTGCCAGCAGTATGCCGGGACAGGGGGCCCACGAGCAGTACTTC
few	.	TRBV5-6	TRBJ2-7	CASSLNRDEQYF	TGTGCCAGCAGCCTTAACAGGGACGAGCAGTACTTC
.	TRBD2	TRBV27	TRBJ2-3	CASSRLTSYSTDTQYF	TGTGCCAGCAGTAGATTGACTAGCTACAGCACAGATACGCAGTATTTT
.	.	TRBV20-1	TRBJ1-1	CSARLGREAFF	TGCAGTGCTAGGTTGGGGCGTGAAGCTTTCTTT
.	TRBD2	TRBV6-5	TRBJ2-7	CASSYPGLAGSYEQYF	TGTGCCAGCAGTTACCCGGGACTAGCGGGGTCCTACGAGCAGTACTTC
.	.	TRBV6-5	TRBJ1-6	CASTPDRSYNSPLHF	TGTGCCAGCACCCCAGACCGCTCCTATAATTCACCCCTCCACTTT
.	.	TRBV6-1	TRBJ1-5	CASSDTTYSNQPQHF	TGTGCCAGCAGTGATACAACTTATAGCAATCAGCCCCAGCATTTT
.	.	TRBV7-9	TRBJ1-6	CASSLLTHNSPLHF	TGTGCCAGCAGCTTACTAACGCATAATTCACCCCTCCACTTT
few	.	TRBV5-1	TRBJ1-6	CASSLEWGNSPLHF	TGCGCCAGCAGCTTGGAATGGGGGAATTCACCCCTCCACTTT
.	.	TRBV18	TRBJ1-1	CASSPRDWGLGTEAFF	TGTGCCAGCTCACCAAGGGATTGGGGCCTAGGTACTGAAGCTTTCTTT
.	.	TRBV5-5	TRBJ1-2	CASSYNPGHGNYGYTF	TGTGCCAGCAGTTATAATCCGGGACATGGTAACTATGGCTACACCTTC
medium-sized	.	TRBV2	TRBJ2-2	CASSPGLRNTGELFF	TGTGCCAGCAGCCCCGGACTCCGGAACACCGGGGAGCTGTTTTTT
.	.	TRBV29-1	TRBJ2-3	CSARAAGFGTQYF	TGCAGCGCCCGAGCGGCAGGGTTTGGTACGCAGTATTTT
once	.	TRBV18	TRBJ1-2	CASSPGPDTFYGYTF	TGTGCCAGCTCACCGGGACCGGACACTTTCTATGGCTACACCTTC
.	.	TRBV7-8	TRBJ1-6	CASSLNREHSPLHF	TGTGCCAGCAGCTTAAACAGGGAGCATTCACCCCTCCACTTT
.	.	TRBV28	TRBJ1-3	CASSFRVKGSGNTIYF	TGTGCCAGCAGTTTCAGGGTAAAGGGCTCTGGAAACACCATATATTTT
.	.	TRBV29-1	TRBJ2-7	CSVEVLEGREQYF	TGCAGCGTTGAAGTATTGGAGGGCCGCGAGCAGTACTTC
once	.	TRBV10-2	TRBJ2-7	CASSSGRSYEQYF	TGCGCCAGCAGCTCGGGACGGAGCTACGAGCAGTACTTC
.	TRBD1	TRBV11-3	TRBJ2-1	CASSLEGQGANEQFF	TGTGCCAGCAGCTTAGAGGGACAGGGGGCAAATGAGCAGTTCTTC
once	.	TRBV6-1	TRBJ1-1	CASSEALLVNGRGTEAFF	TGTGCCAGCAGTGAAGCGCTTCTGGTAAACGGACGAGGCACTGAAGCTTTCTTT
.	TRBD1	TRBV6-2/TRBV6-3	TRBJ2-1	CASSYPDRGIKSYNEQFF	TGTGCCAGCAGTTACCCGGACAGGGGGATCAAAAGCTACAATGAGCAGTTCTTC
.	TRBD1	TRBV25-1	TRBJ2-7	CASSPNRQGARQEQYF	TGTGCCAGCAGTCCGAACCGACAGGGGGCGCGTCAAGAGCAGTACTTC
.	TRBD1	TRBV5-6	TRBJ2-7	CASSWGRTGSYEQYF	TGTGCCAGCAGCTGGGGGCGGACAGGGAGCTACGAGCAGTACTTC
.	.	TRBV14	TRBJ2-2	CASSRSRINTGELFF	TGTGCCAGCAGCCGATCAAGAATCAACACCGGGGAGCTGTTTTTT
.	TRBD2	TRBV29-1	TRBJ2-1	CSVRTSGRGHEQFF	TGCAGCGTGAGGACTAGCGGGAGAGGTCATGAGCAGTTCTTC
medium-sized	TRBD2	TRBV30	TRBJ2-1	CAWSGTSGSLYNEQFF	TGTGCCTGGAGTGGGACTAGCGGGAGTCTTTACAATGAGCAGTTCTTC
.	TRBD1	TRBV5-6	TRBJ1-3	CASSYGTGNTYSGNTIYF	TGTGCCAGCAGCTACGGGACAGGAAACACCTACTCTGGAAACACCATATATTTT
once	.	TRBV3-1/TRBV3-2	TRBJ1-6	CASSQEGVHSYNSPLHF	TGTGCCAGCAGCCAAGAGGGCGTCCACTCCTATAATTCACCCCTCCACTTT
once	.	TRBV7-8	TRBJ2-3	CASSLGVGGQATSLRYSITQYF	TGTGCCAGCAGCTTAGGTGTCGGCGGGCAGGCCACCTCCCTCCGCTATTCTATTACGCAGTATTTT
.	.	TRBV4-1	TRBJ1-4	CASSRFGATGSTNEKLFF	TGCGCCAGCAGCCGCTTTGGGGCTACCGGATCAACTAATGAAAAACTGTTTTTT
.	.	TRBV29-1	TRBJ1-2	CSVEERSGAHYGYTF	TGCAGCGTTGAAGAAAGATCAGGGGCCCACTATGGCTACACCTTC
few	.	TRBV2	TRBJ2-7	CASSEMSYEQYF	TGTGCCAGCAGTGAAATGAGTTACGAGCAGTACTTC
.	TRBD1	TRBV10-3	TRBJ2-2	CAIKGQVDGELFF	TGTGCCATCAAAGGACAGGTCGACGGGGAGCTGTTTTTT
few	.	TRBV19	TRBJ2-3	CASSRDTDTQYF	TGTGCCAGTAGTAGAGACACAGATACGCAGTATTTT
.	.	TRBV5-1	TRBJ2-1	CASSRYNEQFF	TGCGCCAGCAGCCGTTACAATGAGCAGTTCTTC
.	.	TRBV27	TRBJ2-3	CASSSPSPRGGTQYF	TGTGCCAGCAGTTCACCATCACCCAGGGGCGGTACGCAGTATTTT